The rows below give T cell receptor beta chains drawn from one sample of a study of tumor-infiltrating lymphocytes in primary liver carcinoma. TCRdb reprocessed the multiplex PCR reads via MiXCR and lists one record per CDR3 protein. In the table there are around 210,000 distinct CDR3 sequences, roughly two thirds of which are singletons. The sample comprised peripheral blood. Source of these receptors: a woman between 55 and 75 years old with primary liver carcinoma and hepatitis B virus infection. CDR3s include the opening cysteine and the closing phenylalanine or tryptophan. D genes are given only for firm matches. Size values are once, few and many counts, or a class for expanded clones, and some rows have none.

j_call v_call d_call cdr3_length clone_size cdr3_aa cdr3_nt
TRBJ2-7 TRBV28 NA 15 few CASSPPGTRAYEQYF TGTGCCAGCAGTCCCCCCGGGACGAGGGCCTACGAGCAGTACTTC
TRBJ2-1 TRBV11-2 NA 13 NA CASSPGWGREQFF TGTGCCAGCAGTCCAGGATGGGGTCGAGAGCAGTTCTTC
TRBJ2-1 TRBV5-1 TRBD2 14 NA CASSAGLAGNKQFF TGCGCCAGCAGCGCCGGACTAGCGGGAAATAAGCAGTTCTTC
TRBJ1-2 TRBV11-2 NA 15 NA CASSSAVGSLNGYTF TGTGCCAGCAGCTCGGCGGTGGGGAGCCTGAATGGCTACACCTTC
TRBJ2-7 TRBV5-6 TRBD2 17 NA CASSLTLAGATRHEQYF TGTGCCAGCAGCTTGACACTAGCGGGAGCCACTAGGCACGAGCAGTACTTC
TRBJ2-7 TRBV11-2 TRBD1 16 many CASSLDLGQSSYEQYF TGTGCCAGCAGCTTAGACCTGGGACAGAGCTCCTACGAGCAGTACTTC
TRBJ1-1 TRBV19 TRBD1 13 NA CASNDRGHTEAFF TGTGCCAGTAATGACAGGGGGCACACTGAAGCTTTCTTT
TRBJ2-1 TRBV11-1 NA 17 once CASSLPLFSESTNEQSF TGTGCCAGCAGCTTACCGCTCTTCAGCGAGAGTACGAATGAGCAGTCCTTC
TRBJ2-2 TRBV5-1 TRBD2 16 many CASSLIIAGNTGELFF TGCGCCAGCAGCTTGATAATAGCGGGAAACACCGGGGAGCTGTTTTTT
TRBJ2-7 TRBV11-2 NA 15 NA CVSSPILGMIYEQYF TGTGTCAGCAGCCCCATCCTGGGTATGATCTACGAGCAGTACTTC
TRBJ2-7 TRBV10-2 NA 13 many CASSGQGSYEQYF TGCGCCAGCAGTGGTCAAGGCAGCTACGAGCAGTACTTC
TRBJ1-1 TRBV6-5 NA 15 many CASTPRGGKNTEAFF TGTGCCAGCACCCCACGGGGGGGCAAGAACACTGAAGCTTTCTTT
TRBJ2-2 TRBV28 TRBD1 16 many CASKSPGQGIPGELFF TGTGCCAGCAAATCTCCGGGACAGGGGATCCCCGGGGAGCTGTTTTTT
TRBJ1-1 TRBV5-1 NA 16 NA CASSLGGTRKVTEAFF TGCGCCAGCAGCTTGGGTGGGACAAGGAAAGTTACTGAAGCTTTCTTT
TRBJ2-5 TRBV12-3/TRBV12-4 NA 14 NA CVSGPRSGQETQYF TGTGTCAGCGGTCCTCGCAGCGGACAAGAGACCCAGTACTTC
TRBJ2-1 TRBV4-1 TRBD2 19 NA CVSSQDPPPLAGRGNEQFF TGCGTAAGCAGCCAAGATCCGCCCCCACTAGCGGGAAGGGGCAATGAGCAGTTCTTC
TRBJ2-1 TRBV12-5 TRBD2 15 many CASGLVGGRIDEQFF TGTGCTAGTGGTTTGGTCGGGGGGAGGATCGATGAGCAGTTCTTC
TRBJ1-2 TRBV28 TRBD1 14 NA CASSDRGRGYDYTF TGTGCCAGCAGCGACAGGGGTCGGGGTTATGACTACACCTTC